This T cell receptor beta chain is from a study of T-cell memory formation after mild COVID-19. Study in general: TCR clusters showed largely donor specificity.

This clonotype occurred a few times. Antigen: not known. General observations from the study: CD4+ clones that contracted lay mainly in CM and EM; CD8+ ones lay in EMRA. Among clones peaking at day 37 in the second wave, SARS-CoV-2 specificity remained unconfirmed.

The CDR3 extends over 13 amino acids. Per the germline V gene, CDR1 is SGHNT and CDR2 is YYREEE (reference sequence). V was cut by 5 bases and J by 3 bases, with 12 bases left in between. TCRdb reprocessed the 5' RACE reads via MiXCR and lists one record per CDR3 protein. The sample gives roughly 600,000 distinct CDR3 sequences, roughly 18% of which show up once; around 12% is in the top ten. Sequencing was carried out using PBMCs or a T cell subset sorted from them (not recorded which). This chain joins TRBV5-4 and TRBJ2-7; TRBD2 is a possible D gene (5 bases). This clonotype originated in an adult woman who had mild COVID-19 (a few samples of this study predate the infection). Cell type and time point are not known. The CDR3 nucleotides are TGTGCCAGCAGTTCGATCGACTACTACGAGCAGTACTTC. The encoded protein is CASSSIDYYEQYF.